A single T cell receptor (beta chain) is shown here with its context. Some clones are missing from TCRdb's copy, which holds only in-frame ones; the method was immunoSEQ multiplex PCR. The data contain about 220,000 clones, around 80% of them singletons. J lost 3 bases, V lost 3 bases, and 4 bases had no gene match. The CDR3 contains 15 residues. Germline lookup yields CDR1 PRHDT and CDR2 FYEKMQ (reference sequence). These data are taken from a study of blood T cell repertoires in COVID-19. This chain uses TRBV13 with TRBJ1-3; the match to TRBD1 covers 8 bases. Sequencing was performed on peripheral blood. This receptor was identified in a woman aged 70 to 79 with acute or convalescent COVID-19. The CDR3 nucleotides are TGTGCCAGCAGCTTGAACAGGGGGATTGGAAACACCATATATTTT. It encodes CASSLNRGIGNTIYF.